Following are 17 T cell receptor beta chains from one sample sequenced in a study of early T cells in non-severe SARS-CoV-2 infection. TCRdb fed the 5' RACE reads into MiXCR, producing one record per CDR3 protein. The sample includes approximately 27,000 distinct CDR3 sequences, 5.5% to 6% of them seen just once. The specimen was whole blood. The receptor set was obtained from an adult who was a healthcare worker with PCR-confirmed SARS-CoV-2 infection or an uninfected control (not recorded which).

The table lists this clonotype with a few counts. The chain uses TRBV20-1 and TRBJ2-5, with a weak D call TRBD2 (6 bases). This CDR3 is built from 15 residues. The germline V gene encodes CDR1 DFQATT and CDR2 SNEGSKA (reference sequence). Trimming removed 4 bases at V and 3 bases at J, with 18 bases between. The CDR3 protein is CSAILPGDREETQYF. Written as DNA, the CDR3 is TGCAGTGCTATACTCCCGGGGGACCGAGAAGAGACCCAGTACTTC.

This clonotype was picked up a small number of times. The J gene is TRBJ2-1, the V gene TRBV11-3, with 10 bases aligning to TRBD2. The length of the CDR3 is 15 residues. V shed 0 bases and J 4 bases; nucleotides not matched to a gene: 0. Germline loops: CDR1 SGHNT, CDR2 YENEEA. CDR3 sequence (DNA): TGTGCCAGCAGCTTAGAAGCGGGAGGGTACAATGAGCAGTTCTTC. Its protein product is CASSLEAGGYNEQFF.

This clonotype was found many times. The V call is TRBV6-6, the J call TRBJ1-2; D may be TRBD1 (5 bases). This CDR3 spans 15 amino acids. The V end lost 2 bases, the J end lost 2 bases, and 12 bases lay between the germline ends. Germline V lookup: CDR1 MNHNY, CDR2 SVGAGI (reference sequence). CDR3 nucleotides: TGTGCCAGCAGTTACCGTGGGGCAGGGAACTATGGCTACACCTTC. It yields the protein CASSYRGAGNYGYTF.

Note on this clonotype: The junction differs from germline at one of its ends, possibly a read error. The chain carries TRBV23-1 and TRBJ2-6; 7 bases are shared with TRBD1. TRBV23-1 is recorded as an ORF, its role being uncertain. This CDR3 is 18 amino acids long. CDR3 in amino acids: CASTQRPGTVTGANVLTF. The CDR3 nucleotides read TGCGCCAGCACTCAAAGGCCCGGGACAGTGACTGGGGCCAACGTCCTGACTTTC.

This clonotype ranks as medium-sized. This chain links TRBV20-1 with TRBJ2-3, with 9 bases matching TRBD1. The CDR3 is made up of 15 amino acids. With 5 bases clipped from V and 2 bases from J, the junction kept 8 bases outside the gene matches. CDR1 is DFQATT, CDR2 SNEGSKA, per germline (reference sequence). The CDR3 spells CSARLGTGTTDTQYF. Written as DNA, the CDR3 is TGCAGTGCTCGCCTGGGGACAGGGACCACAGATACGCAGTATTTT.

This clonotype was counted ten times or more. V and J are TRBV3-1 and TRBJ1-2; the D is unclear. Germline lookup yields CDR1 LGHDT and CDR2 YNNKEL (reference sequence). V was shortened by 4 bases and J by 5 bases, with 17 bases between the two germline ends. The CDR3 consists of 15 residues. The CDR3 reads CASSPGNRGSYGYTF. The CDR3 bases are TGTGCCAGCAGCCCTGGGAACAGAGGATCGTATGGCTACACCTTC.

This clonotype was seen at least ten times. For the CDR3, the DNA is TGTGCCAGCAGCCAAGTAGGTGGGTCCTACAATGAGCAGTTCTTC. This encodes CASSQVGGSYNEQFF. This chain connects TRBV4-2 to TRBJ2-1; no clear D. CDR3 length equals 15 residues. V shed 1 base and J shed 1 base, with 8 bases lying between them. The V gene's germline CDR1 is LGHNA and CDR2 YNFKEQ.

This clonotype has a handful of counts. The chain links TRBV5-4 to TRBJ2-7, with D perhaps TRBD1 or TRBD2 (5 bases each). The CDR3 consists of 14 residues. Per the germline V gene, CDR1 is SGHNT and CDR2 is YYREEE (reference sequence). Trimming removed 2 bases from V and 3 bases from J, with 12 bases in between. In nucleotides, the CDR3 is TGTGCCAGCAGCTTACCGGGGACGAGCTACGAGCAGTACTTC. It specifies CASSLPGTSYEQYF.

The sample holds many counts of this clonotype. The rearrangement uses TRBV28 and TRBJ2-5; no clear D gene. Germline-derived CDR1 and CDR2 are MDHEN and SYDVKM. CDR3 length equals 11 residues. The CDR3 coding sequence is TGTGCAACCCAAGGAGAAGAGACCCAGTACTTC. Encoded protein: CATQGEETQYF.

This clonotype was recorded at least ten times. The chain has TRBV9 and TRBJ1-1; a possible D gene is TRBD1 (5 bases). Trimming removed 3 bases from V and 1 base from J, with 7 bases in between. Germline V gene data show CDR1 as SGDLS and CDR2 as YYNGEE. The CDR3 contains 13 residues. CDR3 loop: CASSGGQNTEAFF. The CDR3 bases are TGTGCCAGCAGCGGGGGCCAGAACACTGAAGCTTTCTTT.

This clonotype has just a few counts. CDR3 bases: TGTGCCAGCAGTTCAGACTCCTCCTACGAGCAGTACTTC. As protein: CASSSDSSYEQYF. The chain couples TRBV27 to TRBJ2-7, with no clear D. Germline V lookup: CDR1 MNHEY, CDR2 SMNVEV (reference sequence). CDR3 length equals 13 residues. Trimming took off 4 bases at V and 0 bases at J, with 7 bases between the two ends.

This clonotype was recorded at least ten times. V usage is TRBV7-2 and J usage is TRBJ2-1; 14 bases fit TRBD2. The junction had 11 bases not matched to a gene; V was cut back by 5 bases and J by 8 bases. Germline lookup yields CDR1 SGHTA and CDR2 FQGNSA. The CDR3 is made up of 17 amino acids. The CDR3 sequence: CASSPGTSGRKMDEQFF. CDR3 nucleotide sequence: TGTGCCAGCAGCCCGGGGACTAGCGGGAGAAAAATGGATGAGCAGTTCTTC.

This clonotype was detected only a few times. The V call is TRBV10-2, the J call TRBJ2-6; no clear D. Germline CDR1 and CDR2: WSHSY and SAAADI. This CDR3 has 15 residues. Trimming removed 8 bases from V and 0 bases from J, with 11 bases in between. CDR3 nucleotides: TGCGCCAGCCTACACGGACGCTCTGGGGCCAACGTCCTGACTTTC. Translated, it gives CASLHGRSGANVLTF.

This clonotype has at least ten counts. The chain's CDR3 is CASSKEPTYNEQFF. CDR3 bases: TGTGCCAGCAGCAAAGAACCGACCTACAATGAGCAGTTCTTC. The chain joins TRBV7-3 to TRBJ2-1, with no clear D. Germline CDR1 SGHTA, CDR2 FQGTGA. The CDR3 spans 14 residues. The V and J ends lost 5 bases and 2 bases respectively, with 10 bases between them.

This clonotype was seen at least ten times. The CDR3 nucleotides read TGTGCCAGCAGTTACCCGGGAGGGGGTCGGTCAGATACGCAGTATTTT. Its translation: CASSYPGGGRSDTQYF. The chain carries TRBV6-2 or TRBV6-3 and TRBJ2-3; 8 nucleotides line up with TRBD2. The CDR3 is made up of 16 amino acids. The trim removed 2 bases at V and 4 bases at J, leaving 8 bases unmatched. CDR1 is MNHEY and CDR2 is SVGEGT in the germline V gene.

Many counts were recorded for this clonotype. The chain carries TRBV7-3 and TRBJ2-3; 12 nucleotides agree with TRBD2. CDR1 is SGHTA, CDR2 FQGTGA, per germline. The V and J ends lost 5 bases and 1 base, in that order; junction bases with no gene match: 4. The CDR3 sequence is 16 residues long. The CDR3 DNA reads TGTGCCAGCAGCCCCCGGACTAGCGGGGGCACAGATACGCAGTATTTT. Residues: CASSPRTSGGTDTQYF.

The table lists this clonotype with many counts. The chain employs TRBV10-3 and TRBJ2-7; 13 bases fit TRBD2. Germline CDR1 and CDR2: ENHRY and SYGVKD. The V and J ends lost 10 bases and 6 bases, in that order; junction bases with no gene match: 6. The CDR3 is made up of 13 amino acids. CDR3 protein: CATGLAGVSEQYF. The CDR3 region has the DNA TGTGCCACCGGACTAGCGGGAGTCAGCGAGCAGTACTTC.